These 32 T cell receptor beta chains were sequenced from one sample in a study of patients and donors after allogeneic stem cell transplantation. TCRdb re-called the RT-PCR reads with MiXCR, one entry per CDR3 protein. The profile shows about 960,000 distinct CDR3 sequences, approximately 18% of them singletons. Input material: blood, either unsorted or a sorted T cell fraction (not recorded which). Source of these receptors: a human donor who was either an allogeneic HSCT recipient or a stem cell or donor lymphocyte infusion donor (not recorded which). It is not recorded whose cells these are; they may come from a transplant donor.

This clonotype was found a few times. The chain couples TRBV5-1 to TRBJ1-6; D remains unclear. Germline V gives CDR1 SGHRS, CDR2 YFSETQ. This CDR3 contains 14 residues. The V end was cut by 4 bases, the J end by 6 bases, with 11 bases between. The DNA for the CDR3 is TGCGCCAGCAGCGGATCGGGTAGTAATTCACCCCTCCACTTT. This sequence encodes CASSGSGSNSPLHF.

The chain carries TRBV5-6 and TRBJ2-2; perhaps D is TRBD1 or TRBD2 (5 bases each). Germline lookup yields CDR1 SGHDT and CDR2 YYEEEE. This CDR3 is 17 amino acids long. The germline V and J ends were trimmed by 0 bases and 3 bases, with 15 bases remaining between them. CDR3 in DNA: TGTGCCAGCAGCTTGGAGCTCCGGGACGGCTACACCGGGGAGCTGTTTTTT. Protein: CASSLELRDGYTGELFF.

This clonotype was seen a handful of times. The J gene is TRBJ1-3, the V gene TRBV28, with D possibly being TRBD1 (5 bases). Looked up from germline, CDR1 is MDHEN and CDR2 is SYDVKM. This CDR3 region has 15 residues. V lost 7 bases and J lost 4, with 17 bases in between. CDR3 nucleotide sequence: TGTGCCAGCATTACGGGCAGCAAGGGGGGAAACACCATATATTTT. Its protein product is CASITGSKGGNTIYF.

The rearrangement links TRBV7-2 to TRBJ1-5, with D tentatively TRBD1 (5 bases). The germline V gene has CDR1 SGHTA and CDR2 FQGNSA. This CDR3 comprises 15 residues. Trimming removed 1 base at V and 5 bases at J, with 12 bases between. The CDR3 DNA follows: TGTGCCAGCAGCTTAGTTCTGGGGGAATATCAGCCCCAGCATTTT. Protein: CASSLVLGEYQPQHF.

The V call is TRBV29-1, the J call TRBJ2-2; 7 bases agree with TRBD1. With V trimmed by 5 bases and J by 1 base, 1 base remained unmatched. CDR1 SQVTM and CDR2 ANQGSEA come from the germline V gene. The CDR3 is made up of 13 amino acids. CDR3 nucleotides: TGCAGCGTTCGACAGGGGAACACCGGGGAGCTGTTTTTT. It encodes CSVRQGNTGELFF.

There are a few counts of this clonotype. This sequence joins TRBV12-3 or TRBV12-4 and TRBJ1-4, with a possible D match to TRBD1 (6 bases). With 2 bases removed from V and 4 bases from J, the gap between germline ends came to 11 bases. CDR3 length: 15 amino acids. CDR3: CASSLIQGGNEKLFF. CDR3 nucleotides: TGTGCCAGCAGTTTAATACAGGGAGGTAATGAAAAACTGTTTTTT.

In this sample, this clonotype turned up a few times. The chain has TRBV5-1 and TRBJ2-5; 7 bases agree with TRBD2. The CDR3 is 15 residues long. V gave up 3 bases and J gave up 0 bases; unmatched junction bases: 5. The germline gives CDR1 SGHRS, CDR2 YFSETQ. The CDR3 loop reads CASSWGTIYQETQYF. DNA for the CDR3: TGCGCCAGCAGCTGGGGGACTATCTACCAAGAGACCCAGTACTTC. The full variable domain, rest sourced from reference TRBV5-1 and TRBJ2-5, is KAGVTQTPRYLIKTRGQQVTLSCSPISGHRSVSWYQQTPGQGLQFLFEYFSETQRNKGNFPGRFSGRQFSNSRSEMNVSTLELGDSALYLCASSWGTIYQETQYFGPGTRLLVL.

This clonotype has just a few counts. The chain uses TRBV2 and TRBJ2-5; TRBD1 aligns across 7 bases. Trimming took 6 bases from V and 5 from J; bases not matched to a gene: 12. CDR1 and CDR2 from the germline V gene are SNHLY and FYNNEI. CDR3 length: 15 amino acids. The CDR3, as DNA: TGTGCCAGCAGCTCGGGACAGTTGGACGTGGAGACCCAGTACTTC. Translation: CASSSGQLDVETQYF.

V is TRBV19 and J is TRBJ2-7; 7 bases agree with TRBD2. The CDR3 is 14 amino acids. Trimming at V came to 5 bases and at J to 2 bases, leaving 6 bases not matched to a gene. From germline, CDR1 is LNHDA and CDR2 SQIVND (reference sequence). This CDR3 reads CASSPPGGTYEQYF. DNA for the CDR3: TGTGCCAGTAGTCCGCCGGGAGGCACCTACGAGCAGTACTTC.

This clonotype was detected only a few times. The J gene is TRBJ2-7, the V gene TRBV12-5, with TRBD2 identical over 8 bases. V was pared by 3 bases and J by 5 bases, with 9 bases of the junction left unmatched. CDR1 and CDR2 (germline): LGHNT, FRNRAP. CDR3 length: 15 amino acids. CDR3 sequence reads: CASGLPAGEGNEQYF. Here the CDR3 DNA reads TGTGCTAGTGGTTTACCAGCGGGAGAGGGGAACGAGCAGTACTTC.

The rearrangement joins TRBV11-3 to TRBJ2-7; TRBD1 aligns across 8 bases. CDR1 SGHNT and CDR2 YENEEA come from the germline V gene. The CDR3 is 17 residues long. V was pared by 2 bases and J by 5 bases, with 14 bases of the junction left unmatched. The CDR3 DNA reads as TGTGCCAGCAGCTTATCGGGCCAGGGGGCGAGAGTAGACGAGCAGTACTTC. This codes for CASSLSGQGARVDEQYF. Full variable domain (missing parts from reference TRBV11-3 and TRBJ2-7): EAGVVQSPRYKIIEKKQPVAFWCNPISGHNTLYWYLQNLGQGPELLIRYENEEAVDDSQLPKDRFSAERLKGVDSTLKIQPAELGDSAVYLCASSLSGQGARVDEQYFGPGTRLTVT.

This clonotype was counted only a few times. CDR3 coding DNA: TGTGCCAGCAGCTTAGGGGGGGGCCAAGGAAACACCATATATTTT. Its translation is CASSLGGGQGNTIYF. This chain links TRBV7-6 with TRBJ1-3, with D maybe TRBD1 (6 bases). This CDR3 region has 15 residues. Germline assignment: CDR1 SGHVS and CDR2 FNYEAQ. Trimming removed 1 base at V and 4 bases at J, with 11 bases between.

In this sample, this clonotype turned up a few times. The chain joins TRBV7-3 to TRBJ2-1; TRBD1 might be the D (5 bases). In germline, CDR1 is SGHTA, CDR2 FQGTGA. This CDR3 is 14 amino acids long. The germline V and J ends were trimmed by 5 bases and 8 bases, with 16 bases remaining between them. This CDR3 is CASSPPLGPHEQFF. CDR3 in DNA: TGTGCCAGCAGCCCCCCCCTGGGGCCCCATGAGCAGTTCTTC. Filled out from reference TRBV7-3 and TRBJ2-1, the complete variable domain reads GAGVSQTPSNKVTEKGKYVELRCDPISGHTALYWYRQSLGQGPEFLIYFQGTGAADDSGLPNDRFFAVRPEGSVSTLKIQRTERGDSAVYLCASSPPLGPHEQFFGPGTRLTVL.

The rearrangement uses TRBV9 and TRBJ2-1, with a tentative D call TRBD1 (6 bases). The CDR3 runs to 15 residues. V lost 4 bases, J lost 5 bases, and 16 bases lay in between. In germline, CDR1 is SGDLS, CDR2 YYNGEE. The CDR3 reads CASSPQLRTDNEQFF. The CDR3 coding sequence is TGTGCCAGCAGCCCTCAACTACGGACAGACAATGAGCAGTTCTTC.

The gene calls are TRBV5-1 and TRBJ2-3, with 10 positions matching TRBD2. The CDR3 is 16 amino acids. V lost 0 bases to trimming and J lost 2 bases; unmatched junction nucleotides: 3. The germline gives CDR1 SGHRS, CDR2 YFSETQ. CDR3 amino acids: CASSLATSGYTDTQYF. CDR3 in DNA: TGCGCCAGCAGCTTGGCGACTAGCGGGTACACAGATACGCAGTATTTT.

This clonotype was detected only a few times. The J gene is TRBJ2-2, the V gene TRBV12-3 or TRBV12-4; 9 positions match TRBD2. The V gene end was trimmed by 6 bases and the J gene end by 0 bases; junction bases not matched to a gene: 8. CDR3 length: 17 amino acids. The CDR3 DNA reads TGTGCCAGCAGATGGCTACTAGCGGGTTCGAACACCGGGGAGCTGTTTTTT. Translated: CASRWLLAGSNTGELFF.

This clonotype showed up many times. One end of the junction is discordant with germline, which a read error may explain. The V gene is TRBV3-1, the J gene TRBJ2-1; D is perhaps TRBD2 (6 bases). Germline loops: CDR1 LGHDT, CDR2 YNNKEL (reference sequence). The CDR3 extends over 12 amino acids. For the CDR3, the DNA is TGTGCCAGCAGCCAAGGACTAGATCTGCGCTCCTTC. It yields the protein CASSQGLDLRSF.

This clonotype has only a few counts. The genes are TRBV4-1 and TRBJ1-2, with TRBD1 identical over 7 bases. V shed 4 bases, J shed 1 base, and the junction held 12 bases outside the gene matches. CDR1 is MGHRA and CDR2 is YSYEKL in the germline V gene. CDR3 length equals 17 residues. CDR3 in DNA: TGCGCCAGCAGCCCTCCCCGACAGGGAACTTTTAACTATGGCTACACCTTC. As protein: CASSPPRQGTFNYGYTF.

Turning to this clonotype: At one boundary the junction diverges from the germline segment, which might be a read error. V and J are TRBV5-1 and TRBJ2-1; weak D call: TRBD1 (7 bases). This CDR3 has 10 amino acids. Looked up from germline, CDR1 is SGHRS and CDR2 is YFSETQ. The CDR3 spells CASRGEVQFF. The CDR3 DNA reads TGCGCAAGCAGGGGGGAAGTGCAGTTCTTC. Complete variable domain (other parts from reference TRBV5-1 and TRBJ2-1): KAGVTQTPRYLIKTRGQQVTLSCSPISGHRSVSWYQQTPGQGLQFLFEYFSETQRNKGNFPGRFSGRQFSNSRSEMNVSTLELGDSALYLCASRGEVQFFGPGTRLTVL.

The chain uses TRBV27 and TRBJ2-5; no clear D. Germline V gives CDR1 MNHEY, CDR2 SMNVEV (reference sequence). This CDR3 region has 14 residues. The V and J ends lost 5 bases and 1 base respectively, with 11 bases between them. The CDR3 DNA sequence: TGTGCCAGCAGTACCAGAGCCTCCCAAGAGACCCAGTACTTC. Protein: CASSTRASQETQYF.

The table lists this clonotype with a few counts. V and J are TRBV5-5 and TRBJ2-3; D possibly matches TRBD1 or TRBD2 (6 bases each). Germline V gene sequence: CDR1 SGHKS, CDR2 YYEKEE (reference sequence). V lost 4 bases to trimming and J lost 8 bases, with 17 bases between them. The CDR3 totals 14 residues. Written as DNA, the CDR3 is TGTGCCAGCAGCCGTTCCACAGGGAGGAGTACGCAGTATTTT. Translated: CASSRSTGRSTQYF.

The V gene is TRBV6-1, the J gene TRBJ2-3, with D unresolved. The CDR3 length is 15 residues. V was shortened by 6 bases and J by 1 base, with 14 bases between the two germline ends. The germline CDR1 and CDR2 sequences are MNHNS and SASEGT. Written as DNA, the CDR3 is TGTGCCAGCAGCGACCGGGCCAAGGGCACAGATACGCAGTATTTT. The encoded protein is CASSDRAKGTDTQYF.

This clonotype appeared a few times. The chain recombines TRBV7-3 with TRBJ2-1; perhaps TRBD1 as D (5 bases). This CDR3 is built from 14 residues. Trimming removed 4 bases from V and 8 bases from J, with 15 bases in between. Germline CDR1 SGHTA, CDR2 FQGTGA. The CDR3 loop is CASSSQDWGYEQFF. CDR3 DNA sequence: TGTGCCAGCAGCTCCCAAGACTGGGGCTATGAGCAGTTCTTC. The full variable domain, completed using reference TRBV7-3 and TRBJ2-1, is GAGVSQTPSNKVTEKGKYVELRCDPISGHTALYWYRQSLGQGPEFLIYFQGTGAADDSGLPNDRFFAVRPEGSVSTLKIQRTERGDSAVYLCASSSQDWGYEQFFGPGTRLTVL.

Points on this clonotype: One end of the junction fails to match germline, which may point to a read error. The chain uses TRBV5-1 and TRBJ1-3; the D is unclear. Germline lookup yields CDR1 SGHRS and CDR2 YFSETQ. There are 12 residues in the CDR3. CDR3 in DNA: TGCGCCAGCAGCTTGGTCGGAAACACCATACATTTT. It translates to CASSLVGNTIHF.

The chain joins TRBV27 to TRBJ1-4; 8 bases match TRBD1. Germline V lookup: CDR1 MNHEY, CDR2 SMNVEV (reference sequence). The CDR3 has 14 amino acids. The V gene end was trimmed by 2 bases and the J gene end by 7 bases; junction bases not matched to a gene: 3. The CDR3 region is CASSLLDRGEKLFF. The CDR3 DNA reads as TGTGCCAGCAGTTTACTCGACAGGGGTGAAAAACTGTTTTTT.

The table lists this clonotype with a count of one. The chain has TRBV9 and TRBJ2-1; 7 nucleotides align to TRBD2. Germline CDR1 and CDR2: SGDLS and YYNGEE. After removal of 3 bases from V and 0 bases from J, the junction contained 3 bases not matched to a gene. The CDR3 sequence is 15 residues long. This CDR3 is CASSAWGGSYNEQFF. CDR3 in DNA: TGTGCCAGCAGCGCCTGGGGGGGCTCCTACAATGAGCAGTTCTTC.

The V call is TRBV5-1, the J call TRBJ2-3; TRBD2 aligns across 11 bases. Unmatched junction bases numbered 7, after V lost 8 bases and J lost 2 bases. This CDR3 has 15 amino acids. The germline CDR1 and CDR2 sequences are SGHRS and YFSETQ. Here the CDR3 DNA reads TGCGCCAGTGCCCTAGCGGGAGGACCCACAGATACGCAGTATTTT. It encodes CASALAGGPTDTQYF.

V is TRBV2 and J is TRBJ1-2; D gene uncertain. CDR3 length: 13 residues. The germline V gene encodes CDR1 SNHLY and CDR2 FYNNEI. V was shortened by 6 bases and J by 3 bases, with 11 bases between the two germline ends. CDR3 nucleotide sequence: TGTGCCAGCAGATACGGACGGGACTATGGCTACACCTTC. Protein product: CASRYGRDYGYTF. Together with reference TRBV2 and TRBJ1-2, the CDR3 gives the full variable domain: EPEVTQTPSHQVTQMGQEVILRCVPISNHLYFYWYRQILGQKVEFLVSFYNNEISEKSEIFDDQFSVERPDGSNFTLKIRSTKLEDSAMYFCASRYGRDYGYTFGSGTRLTVV.

V usage is TRBV19 and J usage is TRBJ1-4; D possibly corresponds to TRBD1 (6 bases). Germline CDR1 is LNHDA and CDR2 is SQIVND (reference sequence). Trimming removed 0 bases from V and 0 bases from J, with 8 bases in between. This CDR3 is 16 amino acids long. The chain's CDR3 is CASSIDGTTTNEKLFF. The CDR3 bases are TGTGCCAGTAGTATAGACGGGACAACAACTAATGAAAAACTGTTTTTT. Together with reference TRBV19 and TRBJ1-4, the CDR3 gives the full variable domain: DGGITQSPKYLFRKEGQNVTLSCEQNLNHDAMYWYRQDPGQGLRLIYYSQIVNDFQKGDIAEGYSVSREKKESFPLTVTSAQKNPTAFYLCASSIDGTTTNEKLFFGSGTQLSVL.

As concerns this clonotype: The CDR3 end shows no conserved phenylalanine or tryptophan, and so a read error is likely. The chain couples TRBV12-3 or TRBV12-4 to TRBJ2-3, with TRBD2 matching over 10 bases. The CDR3 consists of 13 residues. Trimming removed 8 bases from V and 9 bases from J; junction bases left unmatched: 8. The CDR3 DNA follows: TGTGCCAGCGGCCCCATACTAGCGGGAACGCAGTATTCT. It encodes CASGPILAGTQYS.

This clonotype was recorded a few times. This CDR3 is CSVGAGGYNEQFF. The CDR3 DNA is TGCAGCGTTGGGGCAGGGGGCTACAATGAGCAGTTCTTC. The chain carries TRBV29-1 and TRBJ2-1; 7 bases are shared with TRBD1. The V and J ends lost 4 bases and 3 bases, in that order; junction bases with no gene match: 3. The germline V gene encodes CDR1 SQVTM and CDR2 ANQGSEA. The CDR3 length is 13 residues.

The gene calls are TRBV4-1 and TRBJ1-6; D not certain. V shed 2 bases and J shed 7 bases, with 9 bases lying between them. From germline, CDR1 is MGHRA and CDR2 YSYEKL. The CDR3 has 14 amino acids. In DNA, the CDR3 is TGCGCCAGCAGCCAACGGGTATGGAATTCACCCCTCCACTTT. Its translation: CASSQRVWNSPLHF.